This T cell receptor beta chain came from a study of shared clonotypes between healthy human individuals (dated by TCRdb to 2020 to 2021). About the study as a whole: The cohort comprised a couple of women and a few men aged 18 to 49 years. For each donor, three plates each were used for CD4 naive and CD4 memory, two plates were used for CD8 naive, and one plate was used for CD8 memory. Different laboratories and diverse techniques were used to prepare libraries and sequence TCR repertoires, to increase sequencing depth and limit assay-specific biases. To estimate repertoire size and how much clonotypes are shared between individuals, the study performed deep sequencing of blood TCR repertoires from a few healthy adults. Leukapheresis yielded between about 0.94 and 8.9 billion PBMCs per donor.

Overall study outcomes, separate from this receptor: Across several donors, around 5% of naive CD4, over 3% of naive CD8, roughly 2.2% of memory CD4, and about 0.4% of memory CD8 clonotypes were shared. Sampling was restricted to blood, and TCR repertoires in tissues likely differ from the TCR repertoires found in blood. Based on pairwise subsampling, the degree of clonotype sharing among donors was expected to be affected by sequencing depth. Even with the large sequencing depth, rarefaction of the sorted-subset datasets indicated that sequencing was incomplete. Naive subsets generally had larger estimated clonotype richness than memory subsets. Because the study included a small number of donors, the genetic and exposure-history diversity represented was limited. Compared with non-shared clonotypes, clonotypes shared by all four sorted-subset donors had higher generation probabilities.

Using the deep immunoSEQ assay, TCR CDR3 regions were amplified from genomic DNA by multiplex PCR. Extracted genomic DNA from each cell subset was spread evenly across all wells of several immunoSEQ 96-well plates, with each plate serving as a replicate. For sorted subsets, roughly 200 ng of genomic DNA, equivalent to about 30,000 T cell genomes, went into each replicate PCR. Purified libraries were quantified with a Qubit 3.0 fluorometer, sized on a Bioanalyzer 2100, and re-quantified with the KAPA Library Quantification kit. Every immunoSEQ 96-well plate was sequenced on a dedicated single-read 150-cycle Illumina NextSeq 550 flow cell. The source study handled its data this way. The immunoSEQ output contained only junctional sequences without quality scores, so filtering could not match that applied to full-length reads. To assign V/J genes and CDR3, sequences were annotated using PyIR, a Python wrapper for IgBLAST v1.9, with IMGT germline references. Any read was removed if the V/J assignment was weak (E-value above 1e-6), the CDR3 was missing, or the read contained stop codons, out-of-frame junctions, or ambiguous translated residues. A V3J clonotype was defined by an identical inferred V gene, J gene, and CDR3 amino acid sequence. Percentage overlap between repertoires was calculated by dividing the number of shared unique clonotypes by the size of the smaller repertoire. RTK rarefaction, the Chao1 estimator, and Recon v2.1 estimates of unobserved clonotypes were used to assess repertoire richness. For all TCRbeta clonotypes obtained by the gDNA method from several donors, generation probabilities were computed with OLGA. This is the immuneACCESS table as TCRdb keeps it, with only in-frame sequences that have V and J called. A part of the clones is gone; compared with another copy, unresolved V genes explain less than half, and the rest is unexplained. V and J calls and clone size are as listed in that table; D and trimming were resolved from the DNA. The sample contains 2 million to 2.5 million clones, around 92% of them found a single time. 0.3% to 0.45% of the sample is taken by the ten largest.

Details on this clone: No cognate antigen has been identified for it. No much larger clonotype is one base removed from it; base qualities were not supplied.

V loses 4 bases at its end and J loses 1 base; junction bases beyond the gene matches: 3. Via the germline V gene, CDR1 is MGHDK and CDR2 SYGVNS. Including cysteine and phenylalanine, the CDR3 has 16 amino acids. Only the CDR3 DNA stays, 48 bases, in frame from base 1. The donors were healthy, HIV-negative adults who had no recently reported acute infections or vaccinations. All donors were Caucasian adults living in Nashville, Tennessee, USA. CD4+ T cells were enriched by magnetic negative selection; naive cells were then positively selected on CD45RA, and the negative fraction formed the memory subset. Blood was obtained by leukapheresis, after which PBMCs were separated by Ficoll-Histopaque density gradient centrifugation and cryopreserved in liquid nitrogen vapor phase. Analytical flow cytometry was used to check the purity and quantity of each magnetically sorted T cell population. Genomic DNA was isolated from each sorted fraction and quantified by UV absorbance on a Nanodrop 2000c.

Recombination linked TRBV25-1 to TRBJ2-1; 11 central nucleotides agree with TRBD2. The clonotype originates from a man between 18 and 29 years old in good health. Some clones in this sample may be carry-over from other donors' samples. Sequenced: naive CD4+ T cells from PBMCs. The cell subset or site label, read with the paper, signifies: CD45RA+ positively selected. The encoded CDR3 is CASSGGTSGSYNEQFF. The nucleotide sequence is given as TGTGCCAGCAGTGGCGGGACTAGCGGTTCCTACAATGAGCAGTTCTTC.